The 21 T cell receptor beta chains below were found in one sample sequenced in a study of blood T cells in healthy people across ages. Primers used in a second PCR of about 7 to 12 cycles were a sample-barcoded 5' primer and a J-beta primer mix. TCRdb ran MiXCR on the 5' RACE reads and lists one entry per CDR3 protein. Of about a million distinct CDR3 sequences in the sample, approximately 50% were seen once. Input material: blood. The receptors were sampled from a woman in her sixties or seventies in good health.

This chain uses TRBV7-2 with TRBJ1-5, with D uncertain. Germline CDR1 is SGHTA and CDR2 is FQGNSA. The CDR3 has 15 residues. The V end was cut by 5 bases, the J end by 0 bases, with 11 bases between. The CDR3 DNA is TGTGCCAGCAGCGTCACGTCTGGTAGCAATCAGCCCCAGCATTTT. Its protein product is CASSVTSGSNQPQHF.

The chain combines TRBV6-2 or TRBV6-3 with TRBJ2-5; perhaps D is TRBD1 or TRBD2 (5 bases each). Trimming cost V 6 bases and J 4 bases, with 12 bases left between them. The CDR3 covers 13 residues. The germline CDR1 and CDR2 sequences are MNHEY and SVGEGT. The CDR3 spells CASRPGGGETQYF. DNA of the CDR3: TGTGCCAGCAGGCCAGGTGGGGGAGAGACCCAGTACTTC.

This clonotype was picked up a small number of times. J is TRBJ2-1 and V is TRBV20-1; no reliable D call. The germline V gene has CDR1 DFQATT and CDR2 SNEGSKA (reference sequence). There are 12 residues in the CDR3. V gave up 3 bases and J gave up 5 bases, with 8 bases separating them. The CDR3 coding sequence is TGCAGTGCTAGCTTGGGTCACAATGAGCAGTTCTTC. It is translated as CSASLGHNEQFF.

This clonotype was seen many times. CDR3 residues: CSVEEAAGVGEQYF. The CDR3 DNA is TGCAGCGTTGAAGAAGCAGCGGGAGTTGGCGAGCAGTACTTC. The rearrangement joins TRBV29-1 to TRBJ2-7; 8 bases line up with TRBD2. This CDR3 comprises 14 residues. Germline V lookup: CDR1 SQVTM, CDR2 ANQGSEA. V lost 0 bases, J lost 6 bases, and 7 bases stayed unmatched.

The V and J genes are TRBV28 and TRBJ2-1; the D gene is possibly TRBD2 (6 bases). V lost 1 base, J lost 6 bases, and 13 bases lay in between. The CDR3 sequence is 15 residues long. Germline CDR1 MDHEN, CDR2 SYDVKM. CDR3 protein: CASSLSNLGGNEQFF. The DNA of the CDR3 is TGTGCCAGCAGTTTATCAAACTTGGGGGGCAATGAGCAGTTCTTC.

The V gene is TRBV7-9, the J gene TRBJ1-2, with 12 bases aligning to TRBD1. Germline lookup yields CDR1 SEHNR and CDR2 FQNEAQ (reference sequence). This CDR3 contains 15 residues. The V segment lost 6 bases and the J segment 3 bases; nucleotides outside the gene matches: 5. CDR3 amino acids: CASRAGTGGDYGYTF. The CDR3 DNA reads TGTGCCAGCAGAGCGGGGACAGGGGGCGACTATGGCTACACCTTC.

This clonotype was counted a single time. V and J are TRBV7-9 and TRBJ2-1, with 13 bases that match TRBD2. CDR1 is SEHNR, CDR2 FQNEAQ, per germline (reference sequence). The CDR3 covers 13 residues. Trimming at V came to 7 bases and at J to 9 bases, leaving 3 bases not matched to a gene. CDR3 in DNA: TGTGCCAGCACTGGACTAGCGGGAGTTGAGCAGTTCTTC. Translating gives CASTGLAGVEQFF.

The V call is TRBV29-1, the J call TRBJ2-5; 9 bases map to TRBD2. Germline CDR1 and CDR2: SQVTM and ANQGSEA. This CDR3 has 15 residues. J gave up 1 base and V 4 bases, and 7 bases lay outside the gene matches. In DNA form, the CDR3 reads TGCAGCGTTGTGGGTAGCGGGGGATTCCAAGAGACCCAGTACTTC. Protein sequence: CSVVGSGGFQETQYF.

This clonotype was seen a few times. The chain has TRBV7-6 and TRBJ2-7, with TRBD2 matching 8 bases. This CDR3 is built from 14 residues. CDR1 is SGHVS, CDR2 FNYEAQ, per germline. J gave up 2 bases and V 4 bases, and 4 bases lay outside the gene matches. CDR3 nucleotides: TGTGCCAGCAGCTCGGGAGGGGGGGCCTACGAGCAGTACTTC. This gives the protein CASSSGGGAYEQYF.

This clonotype was observed a few times. V gene TRBV12-5 combines with J gene TRBJ2-6; D is ambiguous. V lost 6 bases and J lost 0, with 3 bases in between. Germline V lookup: CDR1 LGHNT, CDR2 FRNRAP. The CDR3 is made up of 13 amino acids. The CDR3 is CASGYSGANVLTF. The CDR3 DNA sequence: TGTGCTAGTGGATACTCTGGGGCCAACGTCCTGACTTTC.

The V gene is TRBV20-1, the J gene TRBJ1-2; 7 bases match TRBD1. Germline trimming cut 3 bases from V and 4 bases from J; bases unmatched to any gene: 2. The length of the CDR3 is 12 residues. Germline values: CDR1 DFQATT, CDR2 SNEGSKA (reference sequence). The CDR3 DNA reads TGCAGTGCTAGGGGGACAGCCTATGGCTACACCTTC. It specifies CSARGTAYGYTF.

The chain joins TRBV27 to TRBJ2-7, with D unresolved. The ends were cut back, 4 bases at V and 0 bases at J, with 13 bases in the middle. The CDR3 covers 15 residues. Per germline, CDR1 MNHEY and CDR2 SMNVEV (reference sequence). In DNA form, the CDR3 reads TGTGCCAGCAGTTATTTCGGTGGCAGCTCCTACGAGCAGTACTTC. Its protein is CASSYFGGSSYEQYF.

This clonotype was detected ten times or more. The rearrangement joins TRBV27 to TRBJ1-2; 7 positions match TRBD1. CDR1 MNHEY and CDR2 SMNVEV come from the germline V gene (reference sequence). CDR3 size: 11 residues. V was clipped by 6 bases and J by 8 bases; unmatched bases: 3. The CDR3 nucleotides read TGTGCCAGCAGGCACAGGGGCGGCTACACCTTC. Encoded protein: CASRHRGGYTF.

V gene TRBV11-1 combines with J gene TRBJ2-1, with 9 positions matching TRBD2. Per germline, CDR1 SGHAT and CDR2 FQDESV (reference sequence). J gave up 8 bases and V 5 bases, and 13 bases lay outside the gene matches. This CDR3 comprises 16 residues. The CDR3 sequence: CASSLQGMAGGDEQFF. The CDR3 DNA reads TGTGCCAGCAGCCTCCAAGGGATGGCGGGAGGGGATGAGCAGTTCTTC.

This clonotype was counted only a few times. The rearrangement links TRBV12-3 or TRBV12-4 to TRBJ1-2; 7 nucleotides align to TRBD1. The CDR3 has 15 amino acids. V trimming: 5 bases; J trimming: 5 bases; junction bases outside the gene matches: 11. CDR3 sequence: CASSPTGLWGYGYTF. CDR3 nucleotides: TGTGCCAGCAGTCCGACAGGGCTTTGGGGATATGGCTACACCTTC.

The CDR3 nucleotides read TGTGCCAGCAGCCGAGATACGGCGTATGGCTACACCTTC. Translated, it gives CASSRDTAYGYTF. The chain uses TRBV7-9 and TRBJ1-2; D unresolved. Trimming stripped 5 bases from V and 5 bases from J, with 12 bases between. The CDR3 has 13 residues. CDR1 is SEHNR, CDR2 FQNEAQ, per germline (reference sequence).

In its sample, this clonotype was seen many times. The CDR3 DNA reads TGCGCCAGCAGCCAGACCACGCGCTCGACCAATGAGCAGTTCTTC. Residues: CASSQTTRSTNEQFF. The rearrangement uses TRBV4-3 and TRBJ2-1; unclear D gene. V shed 3 bases and J shed 6 bases, with 15 bases lying between them. Germline V CDR1 and CDR2: LGHNA, YSLEER. This CDR3 is 15 amino acids long.

This chain connects TRBV7-7 to TRBJ2-2, with D perhaps matching TRBD2 (6 bases). The germline CDR1 and CDR2 sequences are SSHAT and FNYEAQ (reference sequence). The CDR3 is made up of 16 amino acids. The V end was cut by 5 bases, the J end by 0 bases, with 13 bases between. The CDR3 nucleotides read TGTGCCAGCAGCCCGGGGGTGGGAGCGAACACCGGGGAGCTGTTTTTT. This encodes CASSPGVGANTGELFF. Drawing the rest from reference TRBV7-7 and TRBJ2-2, the complete variable domain is GAGVSQSPRYKVTKRGQDVTLRCDPISSHATLYWYQQALGQGPEFLTYFNYEAQPDKSGLPSDRFSAERPEGSISTLTIQRTEQRDSAMYRCASSPGVGANTGELFFGEGSRLTVL.

The rearrangement links TRBV20-1 to TRBJ1-5; D is unresolved. This CDR3 contains 13 residues. Germline V gene sequence: CDR1 DFQATT, CDR2 SNEGSKA (reference sequence). Trimming shortened V by 1 base and J by 2 bases, and 6 bases separated the two germline ends. CDR3: CSARVPGNQPQHF. The DNA of the CDR3 is TGCAGTGCTAGAGTCCCAGGCAATCAGCCCCAGCATTTT.

The sample holds a few counts of this clonotype. V and J are TRBV5-4 and TRBJ2-3; 8 nucleotides agree with TRBD2. Germline trimming cut 1 base from V and 6 bases from J; bases unmatched to any gene: 7. The CDR3 runs 15 residues. Germline-derived CDR1 and CDR2 are SGHNT and YYREEE (reference sequence). The DNA of the CDR3 is TGTGCCAGCAGCTTGCATGCTAGCGGGCAGGATACGCAGTATTTT. It encodes CASSLHASGQDTQYF.

V is TRBV28 and J is TRBJ2-5; D possibly matches TRBD1 or TRBD2 (6 bases each). Germline CDR1 MDHEN, CDR2 SYDVKM. The V gene lost 3 bases and the J gene lost 11 bases, with 16 bases spanning the gap. This CDR3 contains 13 residues. Here the CDR3 reads CASSFWGANEQYF. In nucleotides, the CDR3 is TGTGCCAGCAGTTTTTGGGGGGCCAATGAGCAGTACTTC.